The next 10 T cell receptor beta chains were all read from a single sample in a study of blood T cell repertoires in COVID-19. Only in-frame clones appear in the TCRdb table, and some are missing; sequencing was by immunoSEQ multiplex PCR. The data hold roughly 69,000 clones, with around 84% observed a single time. Sequencing used peripheral blood. Source of these receptors: a human donor in a cohort sampled during active COVID-19.

The V call is TRBV15, the J call TRBJ2-2; D remains ambiguous. The CDR3 runs to 16 residues. Germline CDR1 reads LNHNV; CDR2 reads YYDKDF (reference sequence). V lost 1 base, J lost 0 bases, and 9 bases lay in between. Here the CDR3 reads CATSRVPVANTGELFF. The CDR3 nucleotides read TGTGCCACCAGCAGAGTTCCGGTAGCGAACACCGGGGAGCTGTTTTTT.

The chain joins TRBV6-5 to TRBJ1-1, with D tentatively TRBD1 (5 bases). V was cut by 8 bases and J by 6 bases, with 16 bases left in between. Germline CDR1 reads MNHEY; CDR2 reads SVGAGI. The CDR3 sequence is 13 residues long. CDR3 DNA sequence: TGTGCCAGCTCGTCTCATTCGGGGGCTGAAGCTTTCTTT. Protein sequence: CASSSHSGAEAFF.

J is TRBJ1-1 and V is TRBV7-2; D possibly corresponds to TRBD1 (5 bases). Germline V gene data show CDR1 as SGHTA and CDR2 as FQGNSA. Trimming left V 4 bases short and J 3 bases short, with 9 bases between. There are 13 residues in the CDR3. The CDR3 loop is CASSWQGYTEAFF. CDR3 DNA sequence: TGTGCCAGCAGCTGGCAGGGTTACACTGAAGCTTTCTTT.

V is TRBV29-1 and J is TRBJ1-1; D gene unclear. V lost 6 bases and J 1 base, leaving 15 bases between the germline ends. Germline-derived CDR1 and CDR2 are SQVTM and ANQGSEA. This CDR3 comprises 14 residues. The CDR3 protein is CSVPGSGWNTEAFF. The DNA of the CDR3 is TGCAGCGTACCCGGGTCTGGGTGGAACACTGAAGCTTTCTTT.

The V call is TRBV29-1, the J call TRBJ1-4; maybe TRBD1 (5 bases). Trimming stripped 5 bases from V and 5 bases from J, with 15 bases between. The CDR3 spans 14 residues. From germline, CDR1 is SQVTM and CDR2 ANQGSEA. CDR3 protein: CSVWDSPLNEKLFF. The CDR3 DNA reads as TGCAGCGTTTGGGACTCCCCTCTAAATGAAAAACTGTTTTTT.

The chain couples TRBV4-1 to TRBJ2-1, with TRBD2 identical over 9 bases. There are 18 residues in the CDR3. With 4 bases clipped from V and 5 bases from J, the junction kept 15 bases outside the gene matches. Germline V CDR1 and CDR2: MGHRA, YSYEKL. This CDR3 is CASSLPTAGGGAHNEQFF. CDR3 bases: TGCGCCAGCAGCCTTCCAACGGCGGGAGGGGGGGCCCACAATGAGCAGTTCTTC.

The V call is TRBV7-9, the J call TRBJ1-1; the match to TRBD1 covers 9 bases. The germline V gene has CDR1 SEHNR and CDR2 FQNEAQ (reference sequence). J gave up 7 bases and V 5 bases, and 5 bases lay outside the gene matches. This CDR3 has 13 residues. For the CDR3, the DNA is TGTGCCAGCAGCCCTGGACAGGGGTATGAAGCTTTCTTT. This encodes CASSPGQGYEAFF.

Only a few counts were recorded for this clone. The gene calls are TRBV6-6 and TRBJ1-5; TRBD1 matches 9 bases. Germline lookup yields CDR1 MNHNY and CDR2 SVGAGI (reference sequence). J gave up 9 bases and V 5 bases, and 8 bases lay outside the gene matches. This CDR3 spans 14 amino acids. The CDR3 bases are TGTGCCAGCAGTCCGACAGGGGGACCCTCGCCCCAGCATTTT. Residues: CASSPTGGPSPQHF.

The genes are TRBV5-6 and TRBJ2-5; TRBD2 matches at 8 bases. Germline V gene lookup returns CDR1 SGHDT and CDR2 YYEEEE. V was clipped by 1 base and J by 6 bases; unmatched bases: 11. This CDR3 region has 16 residues. For the CDR3, the DNA is TGTGCCAGCAGCTTGCGATTCGGGGGGGCGGGGAAGACCCAGTACTTC. As protein: CASSLRFGGAGKTQYF.

This chain uses TRBV9 with TRBJ2-7; tentative D call: TRBD1 (6 bases). CDR3 length: 14 residues. Germline CDR1 SGDLS, CDR2 YYNGEE. Trimming left V 4 bases short and J 6 bases short, with 17 bases between. The CDR3 bases are TGTGCCAGCAGCCAACAGGGCGGAGGTAGCGAGCAGTACTTC. Protein sequence: CASSQQGGGSEQYF.